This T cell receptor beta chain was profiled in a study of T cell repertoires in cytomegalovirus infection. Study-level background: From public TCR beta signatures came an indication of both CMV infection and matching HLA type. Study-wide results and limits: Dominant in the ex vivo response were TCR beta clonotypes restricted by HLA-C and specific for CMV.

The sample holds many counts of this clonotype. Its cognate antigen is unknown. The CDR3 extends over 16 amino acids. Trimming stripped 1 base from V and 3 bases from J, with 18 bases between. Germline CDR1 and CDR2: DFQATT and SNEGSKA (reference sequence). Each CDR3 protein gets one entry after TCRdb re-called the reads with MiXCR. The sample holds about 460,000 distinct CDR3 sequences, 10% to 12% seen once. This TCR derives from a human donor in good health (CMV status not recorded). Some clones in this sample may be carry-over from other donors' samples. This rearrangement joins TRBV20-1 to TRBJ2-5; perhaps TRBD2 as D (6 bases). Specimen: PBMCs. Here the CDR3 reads CSARVGLSRGKETQYF. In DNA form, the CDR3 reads TGCAGTGCTAGAGTAGGGTTGTCGCGGGGCAAAGAGACCCAGTACTTC.